This T cell receptor beta chain appears in the sequencing data of a study of regulatory T cells in long-lasting Graves disease. This clonotype was counted a few times. Its target is unknown. Through Arm-PCR of CDR3 regions and iRepertoire HTBI primers, TCR beta libraries were built. Via MiXCR, TCRdb re-called the multiplex PCR reads, giving one row per CDR3 protein. The table lists fewer than 400,000 distinct CDR3 sequences, more than 20% of them singletons. Indicated time point: persistent/refractory GD, antithyroid drugs over 5 years with positive TRAb. The authors made the TCR library using RNA they extracted from PBMCs. Peripheral blood, around 9 milliliters per patient, was collected in EDTA tubes. The CDR3 totals 15 residues. Germline assignment: CDR1 LGHDT and CDR2 YNNKEL (reference sequence). The V and J ends lost 0 bases and 2 bases respectively, with 10 bases between them. Study-wide results and caveats: TCR diversity was lower in persistent than newly diagnosed Graves' disease.

The sequence came from a female donor with Graves disease. The sequencing here drew on peripheral blood mononuclear cells (PBMCs), taken when the disease was refractory, from a patient treated with antithyroid drugs. This chain uses TRBV3-1 with TRBJ2-5; D uncertain. CDR3 coding DNA: TGTGCCAGCAGCCAAGACCCCTCGAATCAAGAGACCCAGTACTTC. It translates to CASSQDPSNQETQYF.